Listed below are T cell receptor beta chains from one sample, sequenced in a study of identical twins. Via MiXCR, TCRdb re-called the 5' RACE reads, giving one row per CDR3 protein. The sample yields about 690,000 distinct CDR3 sequences, approximately 21% seen once. Another study also made use of these data, one on T cells expressing NK-cell markers.

Sequences were obtained from PBMCs. These receptors were obtained from a woman between 18 and 29 years old in good health. CDR3s include the opening cysteine and the closing phenylalanine or tryptophan. The D gene is left open where the match is weak. Clone size is shown for a subset of rows, as once, few, many or a class of expanded clone.

J gene	clone size	D gene	V gene	CDR3 protein	CDR3 DNA
TRBJ2-1	many	NA	TRBV6-5	CASSYSGGSYNEQFF	TGTGCCAGCAGTTACTCGGGGGGCTCCTACAATGAGCAGTTCTTC
TRBJ2-2	NA	TRBD1	TRBV20-1	CSARTGGWGTGELFF	TGCAGTGCTAGAACAGGGGGGTGGGGCACCGGGGAGCTGTTTTTT
TRBJ2-5	NA	TRBD1	TRBV5-1	CASSLQGTGQTQYF	TGCGCCAGCAGCTTGCAGGGGACAGGACAGACCCAGTACTTC
TRBJ2-2	NA	TRBD2	TRBV20-1	CSARVTSGGPTGELFF	TGCAGTGCTAGAGTAACTAGCGGGGGACCTACCGGGGAGCTGTTTTTT
TRBJ2-2	many	TRBD1	TRBV5-1	CASSDRTGAGELFF	TGCGCCAGCAGCGACCGGACAGGGGCCGGGGAGCTGTTTTTT
TRBJ2-7	NA	TRBD2	TRBV7-2	CASSLGLAISYEQYF	TGTGCCAGCAGCTTGGGACTAGCTATCTCCTACGAGCAGTACTTC
TRBJ2-5	few	NA	TRBV20-1	CSCQRQQETQYF	TGCAGTTGCCAGAGGCAACAAGAGACCCAGTACTTC
TRBJ2-1	NA	NA	TRBV5-1	CASSLVSPNYNEQFF	TGCGCCAGCAGCTTGGTCTCCCCGAATTACAATGAGCAGTTCTTC
TRBJ1-4	many	NA	TRBV3-1	CASSTGGDREKLFF	TGTGCCAGCAGCACCGGCGGGGATCGTGAAAAACTGTTTTTT
TRBJ2-7	NA	NA	TRBV13	CASNRDLNSYEQYF	TGTGCCAGCAACCGGGACCTTAACTCCTACGAGCAGTACTTC
TRBJ2-5	once	NA	TRBV12-3/TRBV12-4	CASSFSTGSVLETQYF	TGTGCCAGCAGTTTTTCTACGGGGTCCGTACTTGAGACCCAGTACTTC
TRBJ1-3	many	NA	TRBV20-1	CSAGYRGSGNTIYF	TGCAGTGCCGGGTACAGAGGATCTGGAAACACCATATATTTT
TRBJ2-7	NA	NA	TRBV20-1	CSARDPETYSYEQYF	TGCAGTGCTAGAGACCCCGAGACGTACTCCTACGAGCAGTACTTC
TRBJ2-3	few	TRBD1	TRBV15	CATTGGRTDTQYF	TGTGCCACCACAGGGGGCCGCACAGATACGCAGTATTTT
TRBJ1-1	NA	TRBD1	TRBV29-1	CSAGQTNTEAFF	TGCAGCGCGGGACAGACGAACACTGAAGCTTTCTTT
TRBJ2-1	many	NA	TRBV27	CASSLGGAFYNEQFF	TGTGCCAGCAGCTTGGGGGGGGCATTCTACAATGAGCAGTTCTTC
TRBJ1-1	many	NA	TRBV20-1	CSARGSVYEAFF	TGCAGTGCTAGAGGCAGCGTCTATGAAGCTTTCTTT
TRBJ1-6	NA	NA	TRBV20-1	CSARGGGESPLHF	TGCAGTGCTAGGGGGGGAGGGGAATCACCCCTCCACTTT
TRBJ2-1	NA	TRBD2	TRBV4-3	CASSQGAGGNEQFF	TGCGCCAGCAGCCAAGGTGCGGGAGGCAATGAGCAGTTCTTC
TRBJ2-7	few	TRBD1	TRBV9	CASSTGQASEQYF	TGTGCCAGCAGCACCGGACAGGCTAGCGAGCAGTACTTC
TRBJ1-2	NA	TRBD1	TRBV29-1	CSGAGGFNYGYTF	TGCAGCGGTGCAGGGGGGTTCAACTATGGCTACACCTTC
TRBJ2-7	few	TRBD1	TRBV6-1	CASGASGTGSYEQYF	TGTGCCAGCGGGGCATCCGGGACAGGGAGCTACGAGCAGTACTTC
TRBJ2-7	NA	TRBD2	TRBV20-1	CSAASGGQYEQYF	TGCAGTGCCGCGAGCGGGGGGCAGTACGAGCAGTACTTC
TRBJ1-4	few	NA	TRBV5-1	CASSLKGNEKLFF	TGCGCCAGCAGCTTGAAGGGGAACGAAAAACTGTTTTTT
TRBJ2-3	few	TRBD2	TRBV5-5	CASSLLAGGDTQYF	TGTGCCAGCAGCTTGTTAGCGGGAGGAGATACGCAGTATTTT
TRBJ2-5	few	NA	TRBV15	CATSWELGRKATQYF	TGTGCCACCAGCTGGGAGCTGGGTAGGAAGGCGACCCAGTACTTC
TRBJ2-5	few	NA	TRBV20-1	CSASDLVRQKTQYF	TGCAGTGCTAGTGACCTCGTTCGTCAGAAGACCCAGTACTTC
TRBJ2-3	few	NA	TRBV20-1	CSARNRQEYTDTQYF	TGCAGTGCTAGAAACAGACAGGAATACACAGATACGCAGTATTTT
TRBJ2-1	few	NA	TRBV6-1	CASSRSRANEQFF	TGTGCCAGCAGTCGTTCACGGGCGAATGAGCAGTTCTTC
TRBJ2-2	NA	NA	TRBV20-1	CSASGERTGELFF	TGCAGTGCTAGCGGAGAACGCACCGGGGAGCTGTTTTTT
TRBJ2-5	few	NA	TRBV5-1	CASSPGRSQETQYF	TGCGCCAGCAGCCCCGGACGGTCGCAAGAGACCCAGTACTTC
TRBJ1-6	few	NA	TRBV7-8	CASSSARGPDSPLHF	TGTGCCAGCAGCTCGGCCCGGGGACCGGATTCACCCCTCCACTTT
TRBJ2-5	many	TRBD2	TRBV20-1	CSLTASGQETQYF	TGCAGCCTAACTGCTAGCGGACAAGAGACCCAGTACTTC
TRBJ1-2	few	NA	TRBV6-1	CASSVEANLGYTF	TGTGCCAGCAGTGTCGAGGCGAATTTGGGCTACACCTTC
TRBJ2-5	few	NA	TRBV9	CASSVGGADTETQYF	TGTGCCAGCAGCGTAGGGGGGGCCGATACGGAGACCCAGTACTTC
TRBJ2-5	many	NA	TRBV12-3/TRBV12-4	CASSRPSAGETQYF	TGTGCCAGCAGCCGCCCTAGCGCGGGCGAGACCCAGTACTTC
TRBJ2-1	NA	NA	TRBV10-3	CAISQESSYNEQFF	TGTGCCATCAGTCAGGAGAGCTCCTACAATGAGCAGTTCTTC
TRBJ2-1	NA	TRBD2	TRBV7-9	CASSLVGGALYNEQFF	TGTGCCAGCAGCTTAGTCGGGGGGGCCCTCTACAATGAGCAGTTCTTC
TRBJ1-1	few	NA	TRBV29-1	CSVVSRTEAFF	TGCAGCGTTGTGAGCAGGACTGAAGCTTTCTTT
TRBJ2-7	many	TRBD1	TRBV6-1	CASSQGQGLYEQYF	TGTGCCAGCAGTCAGGGACAGGGGCTCTACGAGCAGTACTTC
TRBJ2-1	NA	TRBD2	TRBV11-1	CASSLAYGTSGASSYNEQFF	TGTGCCAGCAGCTTAGCGTACGGGACTAGCGGGGCTAGCTCCTACAATGAGCAGTTCTTC
TRBJ2-7	few	NA	TRBV15	CATSKGTPSGQYF	TGTGCCACCAGCAAAGGGACTCCCTCGGGGCAGTACTTC
TRBJ2-7	NA	NA	TRBV12-3/TRBV12-4	CASSMVNRLYEQYF	TGTGCCAGCAGTATGGTAAACAGGTTATACGAGCAGTACTTC
TRBJ2-6	few	NA	TRBV20-1	CSAALWGANVLTF	TGCAGTGCCGCTCTGTGGGGGGCCAACGTCCTGACTTTC
TRBJ2-3	NA	NA	TRBV20-1	CSAAPGDTQYF	TGCAGTGCCGCACCGGGAGATACGCAGTATTTT